A selection of T cell receptor beta chains follows, all from one sample in a study of blood T cell repertoires in COVID-19. Profiling relied on immunoSEQ multiplex PCR, and the TCRdb table lists in-frame clones only, not all of them. The table records roughly 180,000 clones, roughly four fifths of them present only once. Sequences were obtained from PBMCs or T cells enriched from blood (not recorded which). The receptors here all came from a man between 35 and 55 years old who had recovered from COVID-19. Each CDR3 is given with its conserved first and last residue. A D gene is named only where the DNA matches it firmly. Clone sizes are given selectively: once, few, many, or a class where the clone is expanded.

>TRBD2|TRBV18|few|17|TRBJ2-5
CASSPTRGGSSQETQYF
TGTGCCAGCTCACCGACGCGGGGCGGGAGTAGTCAAGAGACCCAGTACTTC
>TRBD1|TRBV6-1|few|15|TRBJ1-1
CASSEAGTVNTEAFF
TGTGCCAGCAGTGAAGCCGGGACAGTGAACACTGAAGCTTTCTTT
>TRBD2|TRBV5-4|NA|16|TRBJ2-7
CASSPGTSAISYEQYF
TGTGCCAGCAGCCCCGGGACTAGCGCTATCTCCTACGAGCAGTACTTC
>TRBD1|TRBV25-1|once|15|TRBJ1-4
CASRTTGGAGEKLFF
TGTGCCAGCAGGACAACAGGGGGCGCAGGGGAAAAACTGTTTTTT
>NA|TRBV4-3|NA|17|TRBJ2-5
CASSQEGAWGLSETQYF
TGCGCCAGCAGCCAAGAGGGGGCATGGGGCCTATCGGAGACCCAGTACTTC
>NA|TRBV6-1|NA|13|TRBJ1-2
CASSDTMGYGYTF
TGTGCCAGCAGTGACACTATGGGCTATGGCTACACCTTC
>TRBD1|TRBV4-1|NA|15|TRBJ2-7
CASSQGQGASYEQYF
TGCGCCAGCAGCCAGGGACAGGGGGCAAGCTACGAGCAGTACTTC
>NA|TRBV3-1/TRBV3-2|NA|14|TRBJ1-5
CASSQDIRYQPQHF
TGTGCCAGCAGCCAAGATATTAGATATCAGCCCCAGCATTTT
>NA|TRBV19|NA|19|TRBJ1-5
CASSWIQGSLGRGNQPQHF
TGTGCCAGTAGTTGGATCCAGGGGTCCCTAGGGAGGGGCAATCAGCCCCAGCATTTT
>NA|TRBV19|NA|15|TRBJ1-6
CASSFSQGWDSPLHF
TGTGCCAGTAGTTTCTCCCAGGGTTGGGATTCACCCCTCCACTTT
>NA|TRBV7-2|few|16|TRBJ2-3
CASSFSSGASTDTQYF
TGTGCCAGCAGCTTTAGTAGCGGAGCCAGCACAGATACGCAGTATTTT
>NA|TRBV7-9|NA|16|TRBJ1-2
CASSLVVYRDDYGYTF
TGTGCCAGCAGCTTAGTAGTATACAGGGACGACTATGGCTACACCTTC
>NA|TRBV7-3|NA|14|TRBJ1-3
CASSLRGPGNTIYF
TGTGCCAGCAGCTTAAGGGGGCCGGGAAACACCATATATTTT
>NA|TRBV6-5|NA|11|TRBJ2-1
CASRDSNEQFF
TGTGCCAGCCGGGATAGCAATGAGCAGTTCTTC
>NA|TRBV3-1/TRBV3-2|NA|17|TRBJ2-1
CASSQDGRLDSYNEQFF
TGTGCCAGCAGCCAAGATGGGAGGTTAGATTCCTACAATGAGCAGTTCTTC
>NA|TRBV10-3|NA|14|TRBJ2-2
CAIADRPDTGELFF
TGTGCCATCGCGGACAGACCCGACACCGGGGAGCTGTTTTTT
>TRBD2|TRBV4-1|NA|15|TRBJ2-5
CASSPAGGRQETQYF
TGCGCCAGCAGCCCTGCGGGAGGGCGGCAAGAGACCCAGTACTTC
>TRBD1|TRBV29-1|NA|12|TRBJ1-2
CSVRDSNYGYTF
TGCAGCGTGAGGGACAGTAACTATGGCTACACCTTC
>NA|TRBV7-3|NA|14|TRBJ1-1
CASSSSARNTEAFF
TGTGCCAGCAGCAGCAGCGCTAGGAACACTGAAGCTTTCTTT
>TRBD2|TRBV29-1|NA|15|TRBJ2-3
CSVEMGTRYTDTQYF
TGCAGCGTTGAAATGGGGACTAGATACACAGATACGCAGTATTTT
>TRBD2|TRBV10-1|NA|12|TRBJ2-2
CATGLAAGELFF
TGCGCCACGGGACTAGCAGCTGGGGAGCTGTTTTTT
>NA|TRBV10-3|few|16|TRBJ1-1
CAIRPIVDSWNTEAFF
TGTGCCATCAGGCCGATCGTGGACAGCTGGAACACTGAAGCTTTCTTT
>NA|TRBV18|few|14|TRBJ1-5
CASSGREGNQPQHF
TGTGCCAGCTCAGGTCGGGAAGGCAATCAGCCCCAGCATTTT
>TRBD2|TRBV19|NA|15|TRBJ2-5
CASSTGHGRGETQYF
TGTGCCAGTAGTACCGGCCACGGGCGGGGGGAGACCCAGTACTTC
>NA|TRBV12-5|NA|12|TRBJ1-6
CASGPTSSPLHF
TGTGCTAGTGGACCTACGAGTTCACCCCTCCACTTT
>NA|TRBV6-5|once|15|TRBJ2-2
CASSYWGENTGELFF
TGTGCCAGCAGTTACTGGGGGGAGAACACCGGGGAGCTGTTTTTT
>TRBD2|TRBV6-4|once|17|TRBJ2-3
CASSDSIRGRGTDTQYF
TGTGCCAGCAGTGACTCGATTCGCGGGAGGGGCACAGATACGCAGTATTTT
>TRBD1|TRBV7-8|NA|12|TRBJ1-2
CASSPDRVGYTF
TGTGCCAGCAGCCCCGACAGGGTTGGCTACACCTTC
>NA|TRBV5-1|NA|13|TRBJ1-1
CASRARGNTEAFF
TGCGCCAGCAGAGCCAGGGGAAACACTGAAGCTTTCTTT
>TRBD2|TRBV24-1|NA|15|TRBJ2-2
CATSGLAGGTGELFF
TGTGCCACCAGTGGACTAGCGGGAGGGACCGGGGAGCTGTTTTTT
>NA|TRBV18|few|13|TRBJ2-7
CASSPPTSYEQYF
TGTGCCAGCTCACCACCAACCAGCTACGAGCAGTACTTC
>NA|TRBV19|NA|14|TRBJ2-7
CASSIQGSSYEQYF
TGTGCCAGTAGTATTCAGGGCTCCTCCTACGAGCAGTACTTC
>NA|TRBV5-1|NA|14|TRBJ1-1
CASSLAAVHTEAFF
TGCGCCAGCAGCTTGGCGGCGGTCCACACTGAAGCTTTCTTT
>NA|TRBV6-5|NA|13|TRBJ1-2
CAADPGGYYGYTF
TGTGCCGCCGACCCGGGGGGGTACTATGGCTACACCTTC
>NA|TRBV28|NA|15|TRBJ2-6
CASSSLSSGANVLTF
TGTGCCAGCAGTTCCCTTTCCTCTGGGGCCAACGTCCTGACTTTC
>TRBD1|TRBV6-5|NA|15|TRBJ1-3
CASTGSRGSGNTIYF
TGTGCCAGCACGGGGAGCAGGGGGTCTGGAAACACCATATATTTT
>TRBD1|TRBV28|NA|15|TRBJ2-1
CASSFWVRGNNEQFF
TGTGCCAGCAGTTTCTGGGTCAGGGGGAACAATGAGCAGTTCTTC
>NA|TRBV2|NA|13|TRBJ1-2
CASSRTENYGYTF
TGTGCCAGCAGTCGGACAGAGAATTATGGCTACACCTTC
>TRBD1|TRBV6-6|NA|14|TRBJ1-2
CASSYSGGGGGYTF
TGTGCCAGCAGTTACTCAGGAGGGGGCGGTGGCTACACCTTC
>NA|TRBV6-2/TRBV6-3|NA|13|TRBJ2-4
CASSPGGGNIQYF
TGTGCCAGCAGTCCAGGTGGGGGGAACATTCAGTACTTC
>TRBD1|TRBV5-1|NA|16|TRBJ2-3
CASSLGRDSSTDTQYF
TGCGCCAGCAGCTTGGGCCGGGACAGCAGCACAGATACGCAGTATTTT